This TCR beta chain was found in a study of T cell responses to AZD1222 COVID-19 vaccine. The study's findings and limits: An increase in Spike-specific TCR breadth and depth was observed after two AZD1222 doses. Clonal diversity may have been underestimated in mostly white British donors.

The assay was immunoSEQ multiplex PCR, and TCRdb's table has in-frame clones only and misses some. The table has some 120,000 clones, roughly 92% seen once. Both about-4-week and about-12-week second-dose recipients were combined. Details on this clone: As yet, its antigen is unknown.

The TCR originated in an adult who received the AZD1222 COVID-19 vaccine. The sequencing used peripheral blood, collected 28 days after the second AZD1222 dose.

The CDR3 here is CASSFEGRPNEKLFF. DNA of the CDR3: TGTGCCAGCAGTTTTGAGGGTCGCCCTAATGAAAAACTGTTTTTT. The V call is TRBV6-5, the J call TRBJ1-4; D gene ambiguous. The CDR3 is 15 amino acids. Trimming took off 4 bases at V and 3 bases at J, with 12 bases between the two ends. Germline V gene sequence: CDR1 MNHEY, CDR2 SVGAGI.